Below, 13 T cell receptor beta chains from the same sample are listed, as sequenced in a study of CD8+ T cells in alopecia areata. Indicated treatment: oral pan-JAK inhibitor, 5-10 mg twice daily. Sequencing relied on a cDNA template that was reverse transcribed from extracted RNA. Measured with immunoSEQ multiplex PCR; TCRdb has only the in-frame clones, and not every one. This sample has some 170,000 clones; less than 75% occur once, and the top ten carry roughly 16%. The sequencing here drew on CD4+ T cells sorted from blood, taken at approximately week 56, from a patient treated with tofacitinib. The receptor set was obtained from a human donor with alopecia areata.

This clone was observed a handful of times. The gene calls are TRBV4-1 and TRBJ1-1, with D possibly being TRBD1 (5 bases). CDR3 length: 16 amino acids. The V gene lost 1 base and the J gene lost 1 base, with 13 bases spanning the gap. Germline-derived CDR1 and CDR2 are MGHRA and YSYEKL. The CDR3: CASSQGGSQWNTEAFF. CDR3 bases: TGCGCCAGCAGCCAAGGGGGGTCTCAGTGGAACACTGAAGCTTTCTTT.

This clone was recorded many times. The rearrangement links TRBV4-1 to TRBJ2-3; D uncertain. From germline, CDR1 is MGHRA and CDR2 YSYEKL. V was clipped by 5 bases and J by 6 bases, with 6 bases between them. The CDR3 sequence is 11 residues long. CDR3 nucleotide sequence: TGCGCCAGCAGCATCGGTGATACGCAGTATTTT. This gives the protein CASSIGDTQYF.

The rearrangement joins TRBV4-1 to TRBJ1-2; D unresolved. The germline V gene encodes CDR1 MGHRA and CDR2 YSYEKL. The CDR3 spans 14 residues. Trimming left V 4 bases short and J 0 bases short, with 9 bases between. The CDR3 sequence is CASSRHGSNYGYTF. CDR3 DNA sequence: TGCGCCAGCAGCCGACACGGATCTAACTATGGCTACACCTTC.

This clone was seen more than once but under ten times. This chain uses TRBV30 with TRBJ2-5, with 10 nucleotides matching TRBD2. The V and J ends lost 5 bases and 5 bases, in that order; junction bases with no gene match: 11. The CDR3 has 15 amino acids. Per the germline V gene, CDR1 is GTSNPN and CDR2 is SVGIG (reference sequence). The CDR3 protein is CAWDEPLAGTETQYF. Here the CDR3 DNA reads TGTGCCTGGGACGAACCACTAGCGGGGACGGAGACCCAGTACTTC.

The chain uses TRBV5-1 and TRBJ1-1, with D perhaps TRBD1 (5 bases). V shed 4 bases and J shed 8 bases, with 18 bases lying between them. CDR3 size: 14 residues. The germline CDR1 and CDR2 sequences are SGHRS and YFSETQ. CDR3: CASSLGHTEQEAFF. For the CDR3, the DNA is TGCGCCAGCAGCCTCGGACATACTGAACAGGAAGCTTTCTTT.

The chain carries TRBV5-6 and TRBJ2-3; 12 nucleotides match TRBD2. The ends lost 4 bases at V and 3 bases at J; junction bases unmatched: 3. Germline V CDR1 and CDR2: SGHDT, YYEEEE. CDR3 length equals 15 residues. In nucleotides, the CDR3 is TGTGCCAGCAGCCTCGGACTAGCGGGAACAGATACGCAGTATTTT. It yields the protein CASSLGLAGTDTQYF. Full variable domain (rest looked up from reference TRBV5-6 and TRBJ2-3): DAGVTQSPTHLIKTRGQQVTLRCSPKSGHDTVSWYQQALGQGPQFIFQYYEEEERQRGNFPDRFSGHQFPNYSSELNVNALLLGDSALYLCASSLGLAGTDTQYFGPGTRLTVL.

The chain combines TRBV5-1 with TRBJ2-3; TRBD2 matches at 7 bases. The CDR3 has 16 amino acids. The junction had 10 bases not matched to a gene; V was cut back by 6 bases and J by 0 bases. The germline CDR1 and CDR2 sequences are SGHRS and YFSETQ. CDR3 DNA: TGCGCCAGCAAAGCCGGCGGGAGTATTAGCACAGATACGCAGTATTTT. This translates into CASKAGGSISTDTQYF.

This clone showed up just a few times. The CDR3 nucleotides are TGTGCCGATGGGGACAAACTCACAGATACGCAGTATTTT. As protein: CADGDKLTDTQYF. The V gene is TRBV2, the J gene TRBJ2-3, with D maybe TRBD1 (6 bases). The CDR3 is 13 amino acids. Germline CDR1 reads SNHLY; CDR2 reads FYNNEI. The V end was cut by 11 bases, the J end by 2 bases, with 14 bases between.

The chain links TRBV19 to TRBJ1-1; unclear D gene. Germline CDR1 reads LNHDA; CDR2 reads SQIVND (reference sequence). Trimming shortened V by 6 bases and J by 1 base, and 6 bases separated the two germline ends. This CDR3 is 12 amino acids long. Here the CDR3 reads CASSQTNTEAFF. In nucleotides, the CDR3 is TGTGCCAGTAGCCAGACGAACACTGAAGCTTTCTTT.

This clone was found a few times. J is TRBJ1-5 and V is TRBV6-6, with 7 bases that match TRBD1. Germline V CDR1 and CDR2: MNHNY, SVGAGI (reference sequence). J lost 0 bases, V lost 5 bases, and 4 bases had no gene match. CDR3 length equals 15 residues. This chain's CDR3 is CASSHGQASNQPQHF. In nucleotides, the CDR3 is TGTGCCAGCAGTCACGGACAGGCTAGCAATCAGCCCCAGCATTTT.

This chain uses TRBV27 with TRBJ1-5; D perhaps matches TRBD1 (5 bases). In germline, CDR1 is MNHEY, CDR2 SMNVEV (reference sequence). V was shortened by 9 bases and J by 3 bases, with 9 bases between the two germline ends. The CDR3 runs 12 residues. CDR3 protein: CASRQLNQPQHF. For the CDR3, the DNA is TGTGCCAGTAGACAGCTCAATCAGCCCCAGCATTTT.

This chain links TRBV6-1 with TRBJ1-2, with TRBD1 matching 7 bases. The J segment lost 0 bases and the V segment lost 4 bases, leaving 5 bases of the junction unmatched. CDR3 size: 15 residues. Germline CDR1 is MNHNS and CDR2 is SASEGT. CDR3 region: CASSALGQANYGYTF. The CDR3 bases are TGTGCCAGCAGTGCGCTAGGACAGGCTAACTATGGCTACACCTTC.

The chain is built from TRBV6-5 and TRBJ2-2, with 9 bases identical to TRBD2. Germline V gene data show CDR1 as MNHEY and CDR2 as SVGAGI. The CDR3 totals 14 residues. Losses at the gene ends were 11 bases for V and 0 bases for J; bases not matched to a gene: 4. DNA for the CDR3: TGTGCCGGTAGGACTAGCGCGAACACCGGGGAGCTGTTTTTT. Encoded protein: CAGRTSANTGELFF.